Below are 4 T cell receptor beta chains sequenced from a single sample in a study of CD4+ T cells in melanoma (dated 2022 in TCRdb). Receptor libraries were prepared by the immunoSEQ multiplex PCR assay. What TCRdb holds here is the immuneACCESS table cut down to in-frame rearrangements. Part of the clones is not present; checked against another copy, under half of the missing clones reflect an unresolved V gene, and the others are unexplained. This sample gives around 10,000 clones in total; around 67% of them show up just once. Together, the top ten hold about 11% of the sample. The sample consisted of cells from a culture (not recorded whether cultured in vitro). The source of these receptors is a human donor with melanoma.

This clone was found a few times. The chain employs TRBV4-1 and TRBJ1-6; D perhaps matches TRBD1 (5 bases). V lost 1 base, J lost 7 bases, and 11 bases lay in between. This CDR3 contains 15 residues. Germline V gene data show CDR1 as MGHRA and CDR2 as YSYEKL. This CDR3 is CASSQGGVLNSPLHF. In DNA, the CDR3 is TGCGCCAGCAGCCAAGGAGGGGTCCTAAATTCACCCCTCCACTTT.

The CDR3: CASSLETGNYGYTF. The CDR3 DNA follows: TGTGCCAGCAGCTTAGAAACAGGCAACTATGGCTACACCTTC. The chain carries TRBV7-8 and TRBJ1-2, with D possibly TRBD1 on 5 matching bases. Germline V CDR1 and CDR2: SGHVS, FQNEAQ. V was cut by 1 base and J by 2 bases, with 8 bases left in between. The CDR3 is 14 amino acids.

V and J are TRBV9 and TRBJ1-3; tentative D call: TRBD1 (6 bases). CDR1 is SGDLS, CDR2 YYNGEE, per germline. The CDR3 runs to 17 residues. V was trimmed by 4 bases and J by 0 bases, leaving 17 bases between them. The CDR3 reads CASSPSGVRDSGNTIYF. Written as DNA, the CDR3 is TGTGCCAGCAGCCCATCAGGGGTACGAGACTCTGGAAACACCATATATTTT.

The V call is TRBV18, the J call TRBJ2-5, with TRBD1 matching over 8 bases. V shed 4 bases and J 4 bases; nucleotides not matched to a gene: 5. This CDR3 contains 14 residues. CDR1 and CDR2 (germline): KGHSH, LQKENI. The CDR3 protein is CASSLGQGPETQYF. The CDR3 nucleotides are TGTGCCAGCTCACTAGGACAGGGTCCAGAGACCCAGTACTTC.